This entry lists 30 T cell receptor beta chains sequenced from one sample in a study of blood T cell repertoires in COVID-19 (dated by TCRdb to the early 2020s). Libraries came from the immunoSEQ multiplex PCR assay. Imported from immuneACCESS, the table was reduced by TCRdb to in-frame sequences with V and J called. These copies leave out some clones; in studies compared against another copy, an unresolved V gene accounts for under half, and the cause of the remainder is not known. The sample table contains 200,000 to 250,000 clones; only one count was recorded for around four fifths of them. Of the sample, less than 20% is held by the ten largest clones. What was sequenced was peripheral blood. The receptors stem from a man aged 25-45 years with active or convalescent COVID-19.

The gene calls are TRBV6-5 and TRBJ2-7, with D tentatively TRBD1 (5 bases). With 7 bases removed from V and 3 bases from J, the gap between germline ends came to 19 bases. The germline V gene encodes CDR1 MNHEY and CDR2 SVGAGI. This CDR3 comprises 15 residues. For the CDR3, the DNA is TGTGCCAGCACCTCGTTGGGGCAGGCCCGCTACGAGCAGTACTTC. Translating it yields CASTSLGQARYEQYF.

The CDR3 loop is CASSPTANPEPQHF. The CDR3 nucleotides read TGTGCCAGCTCACCAACAGCAAACCCGGAGCCCCAGCATTTT. The chain employs TRBV18 and TRBJ1-5; D call uncertain. Germline CDR1 is KGHSH and CDR2 is LQKENI. The CDR3 is 14 amino acids. V was cut by 2 bases and J by 8 bases, with 13 bases left in between.

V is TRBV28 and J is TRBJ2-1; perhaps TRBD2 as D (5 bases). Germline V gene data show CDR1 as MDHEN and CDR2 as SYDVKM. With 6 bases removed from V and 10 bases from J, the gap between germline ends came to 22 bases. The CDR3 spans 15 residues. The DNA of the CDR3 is TGTGCCAGCAGCCCCCCCGAGGGTTTTTCAAGCGAGCAGTTCTTC. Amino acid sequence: CASSPPEGFSSEQFF.

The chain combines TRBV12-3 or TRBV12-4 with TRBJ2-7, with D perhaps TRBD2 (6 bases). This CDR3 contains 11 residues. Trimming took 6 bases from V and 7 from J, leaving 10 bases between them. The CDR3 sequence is CASRGLWEQYF. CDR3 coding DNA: TGTGCCAGCAGGGGACTGTGGGAGCAGTACTTC.

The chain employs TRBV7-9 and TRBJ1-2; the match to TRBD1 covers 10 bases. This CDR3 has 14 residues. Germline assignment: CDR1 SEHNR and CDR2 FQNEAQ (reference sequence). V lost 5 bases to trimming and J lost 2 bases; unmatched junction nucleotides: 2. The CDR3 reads CASSRTGGNYGYTF. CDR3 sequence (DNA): TGTGCCAGCAGCCGGACAGGGGGGAACTATGGCTACACCTTC.

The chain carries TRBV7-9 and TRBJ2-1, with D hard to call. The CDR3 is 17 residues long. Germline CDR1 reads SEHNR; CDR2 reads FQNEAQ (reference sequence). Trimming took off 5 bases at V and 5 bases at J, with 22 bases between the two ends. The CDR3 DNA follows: TGTGCCAGCAGCGCCTACGGTGCGGAGTCAAAGAACAATGAGCAGTTCTTC. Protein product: CASSAYGAESKNNEQFF. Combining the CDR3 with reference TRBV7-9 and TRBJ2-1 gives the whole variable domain DTGVSQNPRHKITKRGQNVTFRCDPISEHNRLYWYRQTLGQGPEFLTYFQNEAQLEKSRLLSDRFSAERPKGSFSTLEIQRTEQGDSAMYLCASSAYGAESKNNEQFFGPGTRLTVL.

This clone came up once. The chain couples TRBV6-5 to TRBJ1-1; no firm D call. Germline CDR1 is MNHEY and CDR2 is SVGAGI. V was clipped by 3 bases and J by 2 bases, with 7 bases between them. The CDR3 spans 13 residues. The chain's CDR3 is CASSYSDNTEAFF. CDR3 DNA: TGTGCCAGCAGTTATAGCGACAACACTGAAGCTTTCTTT.

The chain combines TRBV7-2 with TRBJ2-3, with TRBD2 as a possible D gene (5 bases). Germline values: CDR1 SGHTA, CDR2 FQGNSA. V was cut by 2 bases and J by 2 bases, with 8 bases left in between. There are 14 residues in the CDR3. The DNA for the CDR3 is TGTGCCAGCAGCTTAAGCGGCTTCACAGATACGCAGTATTTT. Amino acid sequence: CASSLSGFTDTQYF. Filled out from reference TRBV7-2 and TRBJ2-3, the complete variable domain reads GAGVSQSPSNKVTEKGKDVELRCDPISGHTALYWYRQSLGQGLEFLIYFQGNSAPDKSGLPSDRFSAERTGGSVSTLTIQRTQQEDSAVYLCASSLSGFTDTQYFGPGTRLTVL.

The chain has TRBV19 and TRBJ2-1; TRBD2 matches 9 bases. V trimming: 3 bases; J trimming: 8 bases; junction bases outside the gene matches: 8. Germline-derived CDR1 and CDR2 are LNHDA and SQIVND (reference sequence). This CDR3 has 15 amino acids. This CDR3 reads CASSIPGLAIDEQFF. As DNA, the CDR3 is TGTGCCAGTAGTATCCCGGGACTAGCAATAGATGAGCAGTTCTTC.

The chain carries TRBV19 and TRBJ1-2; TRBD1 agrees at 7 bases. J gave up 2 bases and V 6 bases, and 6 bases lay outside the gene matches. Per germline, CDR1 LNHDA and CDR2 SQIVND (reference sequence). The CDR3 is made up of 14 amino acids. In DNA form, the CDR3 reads TGTGCCAGTAGGACAGGGCCCGTAAACTATGGCTACACCTTC. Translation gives CASRTGPVNYGYTF.

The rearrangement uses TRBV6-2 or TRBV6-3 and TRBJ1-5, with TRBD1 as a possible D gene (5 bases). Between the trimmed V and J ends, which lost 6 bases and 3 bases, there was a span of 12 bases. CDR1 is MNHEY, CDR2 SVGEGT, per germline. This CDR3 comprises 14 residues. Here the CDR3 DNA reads TGTGCCAGCAGCAGGACAATACTCAATCAGCCCCAGCATTTT. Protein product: CASSRTILNQPQHF.

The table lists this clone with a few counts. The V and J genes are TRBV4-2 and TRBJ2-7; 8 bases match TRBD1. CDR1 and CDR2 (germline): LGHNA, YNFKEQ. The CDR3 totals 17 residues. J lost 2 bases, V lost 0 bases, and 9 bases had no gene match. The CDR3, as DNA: TGTGCCAGCAGCCAAGATCCCGACAGGGGCGTCACCTACGAGCAGTACTTC. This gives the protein CASSQDPDRGVTYEQYF.

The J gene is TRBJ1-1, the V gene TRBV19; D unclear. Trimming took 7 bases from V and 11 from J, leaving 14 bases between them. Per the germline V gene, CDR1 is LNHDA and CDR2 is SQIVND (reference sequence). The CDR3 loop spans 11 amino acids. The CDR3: CASKWRGAAFF. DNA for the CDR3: TGTGCCAGTAAGTGGAGAGGAGCGGCTTTCTTT.

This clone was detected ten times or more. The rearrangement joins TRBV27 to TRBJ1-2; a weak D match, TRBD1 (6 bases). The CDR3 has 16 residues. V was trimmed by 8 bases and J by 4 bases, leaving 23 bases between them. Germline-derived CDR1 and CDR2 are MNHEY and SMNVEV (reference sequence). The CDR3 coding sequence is TGTGCCAGCCAACCCGCCGGGGACAACTCGGGCTATGGCTACACCTTC. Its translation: CASQPAGDNSGYGYTF.

CDR3 protein: CASNPLERNHTEAFF. Written as DNA, the CDR3 is TGTGCCAGCAACCCGCTGGAGCGCAATCACACTGAAGCTTTCTTT. The rearrangement joins TRBV6-5 to TRBJ1-1; the D is unclear. Germline V gives CDR1 MNHEY, CDR2 SVGAGI. V was clipped by 7 bases and J by 3 bases, with 18 bases between them. The CDR3 is made up of 15 amino acids.

CDR3 coding DNA: TGTGCCAGCAGTTTATGGGGCAGGGGGGTTAGCAATCAGCCCCAGCATTTT. The encoded protein is CASSLWGRGVSNQPQHF. The J gene is TRBJ1-5, the V gene TRBV28; the match to TRBD1 covers 7 bases. Unmatched junction bases numbered 5, after V lost 0 bases and J lost 0 bases. Per germline, CDR1 MDHEN and CDR2 SYDVKM. CDR3 length: 17 amino acids.

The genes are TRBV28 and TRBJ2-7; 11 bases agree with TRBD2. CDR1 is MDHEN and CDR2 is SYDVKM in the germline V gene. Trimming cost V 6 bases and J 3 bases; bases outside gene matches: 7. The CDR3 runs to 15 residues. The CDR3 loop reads CASSAPLAGDYEQYF. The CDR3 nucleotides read TGTGCCAGCAGCGCCCCACTAGCGGGAGACTACGAGCAGTACTTC.

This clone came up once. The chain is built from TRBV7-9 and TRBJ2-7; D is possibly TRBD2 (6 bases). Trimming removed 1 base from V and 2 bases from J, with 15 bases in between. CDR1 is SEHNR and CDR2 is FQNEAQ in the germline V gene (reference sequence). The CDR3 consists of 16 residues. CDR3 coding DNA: TGTGCCAGCAGCTTAGGTCCGTCGGGAGCCCCCTACGAGCAGTACTTC. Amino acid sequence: CASSLGPSGAPYEQYF.

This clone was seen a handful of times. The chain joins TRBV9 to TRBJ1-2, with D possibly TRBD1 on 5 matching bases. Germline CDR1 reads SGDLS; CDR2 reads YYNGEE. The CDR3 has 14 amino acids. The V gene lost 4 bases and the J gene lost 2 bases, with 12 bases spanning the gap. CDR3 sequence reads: CASSPTGSNYGYTF. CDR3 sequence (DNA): TGTGCCAGCAGCCCAACAGGTTCCAACTATGGCTACACCTTC.

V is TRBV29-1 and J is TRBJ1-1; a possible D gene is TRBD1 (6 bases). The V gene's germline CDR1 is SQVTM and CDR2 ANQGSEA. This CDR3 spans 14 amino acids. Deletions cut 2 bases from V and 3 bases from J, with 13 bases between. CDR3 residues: CSVEPTGMDTEAFF. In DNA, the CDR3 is TGCAGCGTTGAACCGACAGGTATGGACACTGAAGCTTTCTTT.

The DNA of the CDR3 is TGTGCCAGCAGCTTAAGCACCGGCAGGGGCTCTCAAGAGACCCAGTACTTC. Translation gives CASSLSTGRGSQETQYF. This sequence joins TRBV7-7 and TRBJ2-5; D is perhaps TRBD1 (6 bases). The CDR3 sequence is 17 residues long. V was clipped by 2 bases and J by 2 bases, with 18 bases between them. CDR1 SSHAT and CDR2 FNYEAQ come from the germline V gene (reference sequence).

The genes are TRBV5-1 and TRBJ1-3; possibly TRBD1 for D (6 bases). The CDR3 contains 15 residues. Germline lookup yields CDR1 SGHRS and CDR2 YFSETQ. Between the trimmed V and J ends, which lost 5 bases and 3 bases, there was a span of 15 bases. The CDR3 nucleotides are TGCGCCAGCAGTTTCGGGGGGGCAGTTGGAAACACCATATATTTT. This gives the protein CASSFGGAVGNTIYF.

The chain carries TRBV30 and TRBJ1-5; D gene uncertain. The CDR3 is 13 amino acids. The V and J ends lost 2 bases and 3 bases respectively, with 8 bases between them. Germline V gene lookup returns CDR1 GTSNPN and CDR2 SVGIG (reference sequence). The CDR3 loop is CAWSNGYNQPQHF. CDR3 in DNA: TGTGCCTGGAGTAACGGGTACAATCAGCCCCAGCATTTT.

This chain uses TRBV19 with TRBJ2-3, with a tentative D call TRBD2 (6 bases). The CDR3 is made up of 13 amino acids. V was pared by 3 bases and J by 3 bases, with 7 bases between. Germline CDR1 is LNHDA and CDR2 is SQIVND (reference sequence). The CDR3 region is CASSMRGTDTQYF. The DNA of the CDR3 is TGTGCCAGTAGTATGCGGGGAACAGATACGCAGTATTTT.

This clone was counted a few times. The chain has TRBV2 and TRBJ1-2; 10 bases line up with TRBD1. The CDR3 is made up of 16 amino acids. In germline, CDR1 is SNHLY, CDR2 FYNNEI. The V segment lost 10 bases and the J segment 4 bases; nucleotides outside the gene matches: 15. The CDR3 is CATSRVRTGGGYGYTF. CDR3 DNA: TGTGCCACTTCAAGAGTTCGGACAGGGGGTGGCTATGGCTACACCTTC. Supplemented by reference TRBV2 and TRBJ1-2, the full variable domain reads EPEVTQTPSHQVTQMGQEVILRCVPISNHLYFYWYRQILGQKVEFLVSFYNNEISEKSEIFDDQFSVERPDGSNFTLKIRSTKLEDSAMYFCATSRVRTGGGYGYTFGSGTRLTVV.

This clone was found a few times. For the CDR3, the DNA is TGCGCCAGCAGCTTGAACCGGGGACTAGCGGGGGGCGAGCAGTACTTC. Amino acids: CASSLNRGLAGGEQYF. The chain has TRBV5-1 and TRBJ2-7, with TRBD2 matching 15 bases. Germline assignment: CDR1 SGHRS and CDR2 YFSETQ. The CDR3 runs to 16 residues. With 1 base clipped from V and 6 bases from J, the junction kept 5 bases outside the gene matches.

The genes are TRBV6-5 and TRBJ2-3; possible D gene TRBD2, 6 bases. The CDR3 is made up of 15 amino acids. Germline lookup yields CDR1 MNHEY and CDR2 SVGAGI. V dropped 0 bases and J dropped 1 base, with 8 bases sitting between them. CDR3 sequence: CASSYSPGGTDTQYF. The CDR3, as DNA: TGTGCCAGCAGTTACTCGCCGGGGGGCACAGATACGCAGTATTTT.

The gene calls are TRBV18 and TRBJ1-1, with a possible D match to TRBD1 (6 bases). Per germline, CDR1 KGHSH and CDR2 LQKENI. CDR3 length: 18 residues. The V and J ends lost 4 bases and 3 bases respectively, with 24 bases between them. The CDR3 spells CASSLYPLTGLGDTEAFF. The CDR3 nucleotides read TGTGCCAGCTCACTCTACCCTTTGACAGGACTCGGGGACACTGAAGCTTTCTTT.

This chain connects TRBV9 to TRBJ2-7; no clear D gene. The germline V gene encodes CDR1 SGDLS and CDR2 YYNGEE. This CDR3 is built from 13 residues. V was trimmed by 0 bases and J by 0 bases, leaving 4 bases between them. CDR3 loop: CASSVGPSYEQYF. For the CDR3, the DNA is TGTGCCAGCAGCGTAGGGCCCTCCTACGAGCAGTACTTC.

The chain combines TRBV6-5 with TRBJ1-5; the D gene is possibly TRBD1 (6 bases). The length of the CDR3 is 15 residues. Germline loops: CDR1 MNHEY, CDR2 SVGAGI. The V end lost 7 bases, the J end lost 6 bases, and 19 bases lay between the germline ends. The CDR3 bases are TGTGCCAGCACCTTCGGGGGGGCCCAGGTTCAGCCCCAGCATTTT. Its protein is CASTFGGAQVQPQHF.